This TCR beta chain was retrieved from a study of blood T cells in healthy people across ages. Study-level results: Using unsorted PBMCs precluded a conclusive naive versus antigen-experienced comparison.

With regard to this clonotype: Its antigen is not known.

Germline V gene lookup returns CDR1 SGHAT and CDR2 FQNNGV. The CDR3 has 14 amino acids. V lost 1 base and J 3 bases, leaving 9 bases between the germline ends. Using a J-beta primer mix together with a sample-barcoded 5' primer, a second PCR was run for roughly 6 to 12 cycles. Template switching added a 12-random-nucleotide identifier to every cDNA molecule. All samples gave at least 2.5 million CDR3-containing paired-end reads. TCRdb processed the 5' RACE reads anew with MiXCR; each CDR3 protein has one entry. This table has around 800,000 distinct CDR3 sequences, about half appearing once. RNA extraction gave at least 5.5 micrograms of total RNA per sample.

This clonotype was obtained from an elderly man in good health. The chain uses TRBV11-2 and TRBJ2-5, with D hard to call. Input material: blood. CDR3 sequence (DNA): TGTGCCAGCAGCTTAGCCCTACTTGAAGAGACCCAGTACTTC. Protein product: CASSLALLEETQYF.